This entry lists 32 T cell receptor beta chains sequenced from one sample in a study of T cell responses to AZD1222 COVID-19 vaccine. The protocol was immunoSEQ multiplex PCR, while the TCRdb copy is restricted to in-frame clones and leaves out a portion. Here the sample spans roughly 260,000 clones, approximately 93% being singletons. Material: peripheral blood, obtained on day 0 of AZD1222 vaccination. These receptors all stem from an adult in good health.

The chain carries TRBV2 and TRBJ1-5; 9 bases line up with TRBD1. From germline, CDR1 is SNHLY and CDR2 FYNNEI. Trimming took 5 bases from V and 6 from J; bases not matched to a gene: 5. This CDR3 is 14 amino acids long. Written as DNA, the CDR3 is TGTGCCAGCAGTCCCGGGACAGGGTCTCAGCCCCAGCATTTT. This encodes CASSPGTGSQPQHF.

The V call is TRBV9, the J call TRBJ2-2; 7 bases are shared with TRBD2. J gave up 2 bases and V 2 bases, and 6 bases lay outside the gene matches. The CDR3 length is 16 residues. The germline V gene has CDR1 SGDLS and CDR2 YYNGEE. CDR3 DNA sequence: TGTGCCAGCAGCGTCCATAGCGGGTTAAACACCGGGGAGCTGTTTTTT. Translated, it gives CASSVHSGLNTGELFF.

The chain combines TRBV6-5 with TRBJ1-6; tentative D call: TRBD1 (5 bases). Trimming cost V 6 bases and J 8 bases, with 14 bases left between them. This CDR3 is built from 14 residues. CDR1 MNHEY and CDR2 SVGAGI come from the germline V gene. CDR3: CASSPRVTDSPLHF. DNA for the CDR3: TGTGCCAGCAGCCCCAGGGTTACGGATTCACCCCTCCACTTT.

CDR3 region: CASSPGGPNTGELFF. The CDR3 nucleotides read TGCGCCAGCAGCCCTGGGGGGCCGAACACCGGGGAGCTGTTTTTT. The chain recombines TRBV5-1 with TRBJ2-2; TRBD1 or TRBD2 may be the D gene (6 bases each). V shed 4 bases and J shed 0 bases, with 10 bases lying between them. Germline values: CDR1 SGHRS, CDR2 YFSETQ. CDR3 length: 15 residues.

The V call is TRBV13, the J call TRBJ2-7; TRBD1 might be the D (6 bases). V was shortened by 2 bases and J by 0 bases, with 11 bases between the two germline ends. The CDR3 runs 15 residues. Germline V gives CDR1 PRHDT, CDR2 FYEKMQ (reference sequence). Written as DNA, the CDR3 is TGTGCCAGCAGCTTACAGGGGAGCAACTCCTACGAGCAGTACTTC. Encoded protein: CASSLQGSNSYEQYF.

The V gene is TRBV5-1, the J gene TRBJ1-4, with 9 positions matching TRBD1. V lost 3 bases to trimming and J lost 5 bases; unmatched junction nucleotides: 5. Germline loops: CDR1 SGHRS, CDR2 YFSETQ. The CDR3 runs to 15 residues. CDR3: CASSSPGQGNEKLFF. CDR3 nucleotide sequence: TGCGCCAGCAGCTCTCCGGGACAGGGCAATGAAAAACTGTTTTTT.

The J gene is TRBJ2-5, the V gene TRBV7-2; weak D call: TRBD1 (5 bases). The germline gives CDR1 SGHTA, CDR2 FQGNSA. V was trimmed by 1 base and J by 5 bases, leaving 14 bases between them. This CDR3 comprises 15 residues. The CDR3: CASSLEGEAWETQYF. As DNA, the CDR3 is TGTGCCAGCAGCTTAGAAGGGGAAGCATGGGAGACCCAGTACTTC.

About this clone: The same CDR3 also results from other DNA sequences found in this sample. The chain employs TRBV5-1 and TRBJ1-2; D call uncertain. This CDR3 contains 14 residues. Germline V lookup: CDR1 SGHRS, CDR2 YFSETQ. Trimming took off 0 bases at V and 4 bases at J, with 10 bases between the two ends. CDR3 protein: CASSLDPGSYGYTF. The CDR3 bases are TGCGCCAGCAGCTTGGATCCGGGTAGCTATGGCTACACCTTC.

V usage is TRBV4-1 and J usage is TRBJ2-7; the match to TRBD1 covers 8 bases. The ends lost 0 bases at V and 3 bases at J; junction bases unmatched: 13. Germline CDR1 reads MGHRA; CDR2 reads YSYEKL. The CDR3 length is 18 residues. The CDR3 loop is CASSQDSPTPDRGYEQYF. The CDR3 nucleotides read TGCGCCAGCAGCCAAGATAGTCCTACCCCCGACAGGGGCTACGAGCAGTACTTC.

The rearrangement uses TRBV4-3 and TRBJ1-2; no definite D call. The V gene lost 3 bases and the J gene lost 6 bases, with 17 bases spanning the gap. The CDR3 length is 15 residues. Germline V gene lookup returns CDR1 LGHNA and CDR2 YSLEER. The CDR3 spells CASSHSNRGSDGYTF. The CDR3 nucleotides read TGCGCCAGCAGCCACTCTAACCGAGGGTCAGATGGCTACACCTTC.

CDR3 residues: CASSHYPDRANEQYF. The CDR3 DNA follows: TGTGCCAGCAGCCACTATCCTGACAGGGCCAACGAGCAGTACTTC. The chain is built from TRBV14 and TRBJ2-7, with 7 bases matching TRBD1. Germline V gives CDR1 SGHDN, CDR2 FVKESK. With 3 bases clipped from V and 5 bases from J, the junction kept 10 bases outside the gene matches. This CDR3 spans 15 amino acids.

The J gene is TRBJ2-3, the V gene TRBV29-1; 9 bases agree with TRBD1. Germline V lookup: CDR1 SQVTM, CDR2 ANQGSEA. V was pared by 3 bases and J by 4 bases, with 5 bases of the junction left unmatched. The CDR3 loop spans 14 amino acids. The CDR3 DNA sequence: TGCAGCGTTGAGGGACAGGGTCTCGCAGATACGCAGTATTTT. Protein sequence: CSVEGQGLADTQYF.

To note about this clone: In the same sample, other DNA sequences code for this CDR3. V and J are TRBV12-3 or TRBV12-4 and TRBJ1-2; 7 bases line up with TRBD1. The CDR3 is 12 amino acids. The J segment lost 4 bases and the V segment lost 5 bases, leaving 1 base of the junction unmatched. The chain's CDR3 is CASSRDSYGYTF. For the CDR3, the DNA is TGTGCCAGCAGTAGGGACAGCTATGGCTACACCTTC.

The CDR3 DNA reads TGTGCCAGCAGTTTAAGGGTCCTACAGGGTCGGAAGCGAGACACCATATATTTT. As protein: CASSLRVLQGRKRDTIYF. The chain has TRBV28 and TRBJ1-3, with D tentatively TRBD1 (6 bases). The CDR3 consists of 18 residues. CDR1 MDHEN and CDR2 SYDVKM come from the germline V gene. V shed 2 bases and J shed 8 bases, with 25 bases lying between them.

The V gene is TRBV10-3, the J gene TRBJ2-1; 7 bases agree with TRBD2. CDR3 length: 17 residues. In germline, CDR1 is ENHRY, CDR2 SYGVKD. With 2 bases clipped from V and 0 bases from J, the junction kept 7 bases outside the gene matches. The DNA of the CDR3 is TGTGCCATCAGTGAGCAAATAGGCGGGAGCTCCTACAATGAGCAGTTCTTC. Translation gives CAISEQIGGSSYNEQFF.

The chain is built from TRBV12-5 and TRBJ2-2, with D perhaps matching TRBD2 (6 bases). V lost 0 bases to trimming and J lost 9 bases, with 11 bases between them. This CDR3 has 14 amino acids. Germline V gives CDR1 LGHNT, CDR2 FRNRAP. The CDR3 DNA reads as TGTGCTAGTGGTTTGGTAAGGAGGGATAGGGAGCTGTTTTTT. It translates to CASGLVRRDRELFF.

The rearrangement uses TRBV7-2 and TRBJ1-2; D gene unclear. The CDR3 consists of 11 residues. The germline gives CDR1 SGHTA, CDR2 FQGNSA. Trimming stripped 0 bases from V and 7 bases from J, with 3 bases between. For the CDR3, the DNA is TGTGCCAGCAGCTTAGCCGTTGGCTACACCTTC. This encodes CASSLAVGYTF.

The chain uses TRBV16 and TRBJ2-7; no definite D call. Looked up from germline, CDR1 is KGHSY and CDR2 is FQNENV. The length of the CDR3 is 12 residues. V lost 4 bases and J 7 bases, leaving 11 bases between the germline ends. The CDR3 DNA reads as TGTGCCAGCAGCCTTGACGGCAGGGAGCAGTACTTC. This codes for CASSLDGREQYF.

The V and J genes are TRBV20-1 and TRBJ1-5, with D uncertain. Germline V lookup: CDR1 DFQATT, CDR2 SNEGSKA (reference sequence). The CDR3 has 13 residues. V was cut by 3 bases and J by 3 bases, with 9 bases left in between. The CDR3 nucleotides read TGCAGTGCTAGTTGGTCAGACAATCAGCCCCAGCATTTT. Protein product: CSASWSDNQPQHF.

The V and J genes are TRBV27 and TRBJ1-1; D not resolved. CDR3 size: 16 residues. V was clipped by 3 bases and J by 1 base, with 15 bases between them. The germline V gene has CDR1 MNHEY and CDR2 SMNVEV (reference sequence). The CDR3 nucleotides are TGTGCCAGCAGTTTGCTCGGGCGGGCCTCGAACACTGAAGCTTTCTTT. This encodes CASSLLGRASNTEAFF.

The chain links TRBV2 to TRBJ2-5; D tentatively fits TRBD1 or TRBD2 (5 bases each). The CDR3 spans 15 residues. In germline, CDR1 is SNHLY, CDR2 FYNNEI. Deletions cut 2 bases from V and 4 bases from J, with 14 bases between. Written as DNA, the CDR3 is TGTGCCAGCAGTGAATCAGGGACCGCGGTAGAGACCCAGTACTTC. Residues: CASSESGTAVETQYF.

This clone showed up just once. The sample has other DNA sequences that encode this CDR3 too. The chain links TRBV18 to TRBJ1-3; tentatively, D is TRBD1 (6 bases). The CDR3 totals 14 residues. Germline CDR1 and CDR2: KGHSH and LQKENI. Deletions cut 3 bases from V and 0 bases from J, with 6 bases between. This CDR3 is CASSPDSSGNTIYF. As DNA, the CDR3 is TGTGCCAGCTCACCGGACAGCTCTGGAAACACCATATATTTT.

The chain joins TRBV7-9 to TRBJ1-2; no clear D gene. The germline gives CDR1 SEHNR, CDR2 FQNEAQ (reference sequence). V lost 2 bases and J lost 4, with 14 bases in between. CDR3 size: 15 residues. CDR3 nucleotide sequence: TGTGCCAGCAGCTTACCGACACGAAGCAGCTATGGCTACACCTTC. Protein: CASSLPTRSSYGYTF.

V usage is TRBV6-5 and J usage is TRBJ1-2, with a tentative D call TRBD1 (5 bases). Trimming pared 2 bases from V and 7 bases from J, leaving 17 bases between. The germline V gene encodes CDR1 MNHEY and CDR2 SVGAGI. This CDR3 comprises 15 residues. In nucleotides, the CDR3 is TGTGCCAGCAGTTACCCCCCAGAACGGGGGATTGGCTACACCTTC. Amino acids: CASSYPPERGIGYTF.

This sequence joins TRBV7-8 and TRBJ1-6, with D hard to call. V gave up 4 bases and J gave up 7 bases, with 14 bases separating them. The CDR3 contains 15 residues. Germline-derived CDR1 and CDR2 are SGHVS and FQNEAQ. CDR3 in amino acids: CASSSGISGNSPLHF. Here the CDR3 DNA reads TGTGCCAGCAGCTCCGGGATTTCGGGGAATTCACCCCTCCACTTT.

The rearrangement uses TRBV4-2 and TRBJ2-2, with 7 nucleotides matching TRBD2. The germline gives CDR1 LGHNA, CDR2 YNFKEQ. The CDR3 runs to 15 residues. The V and J ends lost 3 bases and 5 bases, in that order; junction bases with no gene match: 6. In DNA, the CDR3 is TGTGCCAGCAGCCATAGAGGGACTACTACCGGGGAGCTGTTTTTT. Its protein product is CASSHRGTTTGELFF.

The chain employs TRBV5-1 and TRBJ1-5; no firm D call. The V and J ends lost 0 bases and 6 bases respectively, with 13 bases between them. Germline CDR1 and CDR2: SGHRS and YFSETQ. This CDR3 spans 15 amino acids. This chain's CDR3 is CASSLDNVAGQPQHF. The CDR3 nucleotides are TGCGCCAGCAGCTTGGATAATGTTGCGGGTCAGCCCCAGCATTTT.

The chain couples TRBV19 to TRBJ2-7; D possibly corresponds to TRBD2 (5 bases). Germline CDR1 is LNHDA and CDR2 is SQIVND (reference sequence). The CDR3 sequence is 14 residues long. Deletions cut 3 bases from V and 2 bases from J, with 11 bases between. CDR3 DNA: TGTGCCAGTAGTATGGGGATCGGGACCTACGAGCAGTACTTC. Translating it yields CASSMGIGTYEQYF.

The chain is built from TRBV11-2 and TRBJ1-2; D remains ambiguous. Germline V lookup: CDR1 SGHAT, CDR2 FQNNGV. V lost 2 bases and J lost 3, with 16 bases in between. This CDR3 has 16 residues. As DNA, the CDR3 is TGTGCCAGCAGCTTACTCTCAGGCCGGGAGGACTATGGCTACACCTTC. Translating gives CASSLLSGREDYGYTF.

The chain links TRBV7-9 to TRBJ1-3; the D is unclear. V lost 5 bases to trimming and J lost 8 bases, with 16 bases between them. Germline CDR1 and CDR2: SEHNR and FQNEAQ (reference sequence). The CDR3 runs to 14 residues. This CDR3 reads CASSPPLLRDTIYF. The CDR3 coding sequence is TGTGCCAGCAGCCCACCCCTACTGCGGGACACCATATATTTT.

The chain links TRBV19 to TRBJ2-7; no definite D call. The CDR3 sequence is 15 residues long. In germline, CDR1 is LNHDA, CDR2 SQIVND (reference sequence). V was shortened by 6 bases and J by 1 base, with 16 bases between the two germline ends. CDR3 nucleotides: TGTGCCAGTAGCACCTTTTGGCGCCCTTCCTACGAGCAGTACTTC. Translated: CASSTFWRPSYEQYF. The entire variable domain, with the rest obtained from reference TRBV19 and TRBJ2-7, is as follows: DGGITQSPKYLFRKEGQNVTLSCEQNLNHDAMYWYRQDPGQGLRLIYYSQIVNDFQKGDIAEGYSVSREKKESFPLTVTSAQKNPTAFYLCASSTFWRPSYEQYFGPGTRLTVT.

Written as DNA, the CDR3 is TGTGCCAGCAGTACGCTAGCACGGGAGCAGTTCTTC. As protein: CASSTLAREQFF. This rearrangement joins TRBV28 to TRBJ2-1; weak D call: TRBD2 (5 bases). V lost 5 bases, J lost 10 bases, and 12 bases lay in between. Germline V gene data show CDR1 as MDHEN and CDR2 as SYDVKM. This CDR3 has 12 residues. Variable domain in full (rest from reference TRBV28 and TRBJ2-1): DVKVTQSSRYLVKRTGEKVFLECVQDMDHENMFWYRQDPGLGLRLIYFSYDVKMKEKGDIPEGYSVSREKKERFSLILESASTNQTSMYLCASSTLAREQFFGPGTRLTVL.